Each of the 15 T cell receptor beta chains below was sequenced from the same sample in a study of T cell responses to AZD1222 COVID-19 vaccine. Some clones are missing from TCRdb's copy, which holds only in-frame ones; the method was immunoSEQ multiplex PCR. The table lists about 180,000 clones, around 88% of them singletons. The input for sequencing was peripheral blood, taken on day 0 of AZD1222 vaccination. These receptors all come from an adult in good health.

V and J are TRBV5-1 and TRBJ1-4, with 7 bases lining up with TRBD1. The CDR3 spans 15 residues. Unmatched junction bases numbered 5, after V lost 1 base and J lost 5 bases. Germline CDR1 reads SGHRS; CDR2 reads YFSETQ. The CDR3 DNA follows: TGCGCCAGCAGCTTGTTGGGACAGAAAAATGAAAAACTGTTTTTT. It translates to CASSLLGQKNEKLFF.

The CDR3 loop reads CASSFYLPTSGGTGELFF. The CDR3 DNA is TGTGCCAGCAGCTTCTATCTCCCGACTAGCGGAGGCACCGGGGAGCTGTTTTTT. The V and J genes are TRBV11-2 and TRBJ2-2, with 9 bases that match TRBD2. The CDR3 sequence is 18 residues long. Looked up from germline, CDR1 is SGHAT and CDR2 is FQNNGV. Trimming cost V 3 bases and J 4 bases; bases outside gene matches: 12.

This clone was picked up a small number of times. As DNA, the CDR3 is TGCGCCAGCAGCTATACAGGGGCCTACGAGCAGTACTTC. This translates into CASSYTGAYEQYF. This chain connects TRBV5-1 to TRBJ2-7; 7 nucleotides agree with TRBD1. This CDR3 comprises 13 residues. V shed 3 bases, J shed 2 bases, and the junction held 2 bases outside the gene matches. Germline V gene sequence: CDR1 SGHRS, CDR2 YFSETQ. Drawing the rest from reference TRBV5-1 and TRBJ2-7, the complete variable domain is KAGVTQTPRYLIKTRGQQVTLSCSPISGHRSVSWYQQTPGQGLQFLFEYFSETQRNKGNFPGRFSGRQFSNSRSEMNVSTLELGDSALYLCASSYTGAYEQYFGPGTRLTVT.

The rearrangement joins TRBV28 to TRBJ1-4, with 10 bases matching TRBD1. V trimming: 6 bases; J trimming: 4 bases; junction bases outside the gene matches: 5. In germline, CDR1 is MDHEN, CDR2 SYDVKM. This CDR3 has 15 amino acids. CDR3 nucleotide sequence: TGTGCCAGCAGACAGGACAGGGGGAATAATGAAAAACTGTTTTTT. Translation: CASRQDRGNNEKLFF.

CDR3 DNA: TGTGCCAGCAGTCCGACGGGACAGGGATCCTACGAGCAGTACTTC. Its protein is CASSPTGQGSYEQYF. This chain links TRBV28 with TRBJ2-7; 9 bases are shared with TRBD1. Looked up from germline, CDR1 is MDHEN and CDR2 is SYDVKM. The CDR3 runs 15 residues. Trimming removed 5 bases from V and 1 base from J; junction bases left unmatched: 6.

V and J are TRBV27 and TRBJ2-7, with 9 nucleotides matching TRBD1. The CDR3 runs 14 residues. V shed 3 bases and J 6 bases; nucleotides not matched to a gene: 6. Germline CDR1 MNHEY, CDR2 SMNVEV (reference sequence). Written as DNA, the CDR3 is TGTGCCAGCAGTTTTGGGACAGGGTTTGGCGAGCAGTACTTC. Amino acids: CASSFGTGFGEQYF.

The chain links TRBV3-1 (or the pseudogene TRBV3-2) to TRBJ1-1; maybe TRBD1 (5 bases). There are 14 residues in the CDR3. The germline V gene encodes CDR1 LGHDT and CDR2 YNNKEL (reference sequence). Between the trimmed V and J ends, which lost 0 bases and 10 bases, there was a span of 15 bases. The CDR3 reads CASSQDGQGVSAFF. CDR3 in DNA: TGTGCCAGCAGCCAAGATGGTCAGGGAGTATCAGCTTTCTTT.

The V gene is TRBV4-2, the J gene TRBJ2-2; TRBD1 might be the D (6 bases). The germline V gene has CDR1 LGHNA and CDR2 YNFKEQ. Trimming took off 5 bases at V and 6 bases at J, with 10 bases between the two ends. The CDR3 covers 13 residues. The DNA for the CDR3 is TGTGCCAGCAGCACAACAGGGCCCGGGGAGCTGTTTTTT. It specifies CASSTTGPGELFF.

V gene TRBV10-1 combines with J gene TRBJ1-6, with 12 bases identical to TRBD1. The V and J ends lost 4 bases and 3 bases, in that order; junction bases with no gene match: 10. This CDR3 contains 19 residues. Germline V CDR1 and CDR2: WNHNN, SYGVQD (reference sequence). The CDR3 loop is CASSAGGGQGACYNSPLHF. CDR3 DNA: TGCGCCAGCAGTGCTGGCGGGGGACAGGGGGCTTGCTATAATTCACCCCTCCACTTT.

The chain recombines TRBV2 with TRBJ2-7, with D perhaps TRBD2 (6 bases). Germline CDR1 and CDR2: SNHLY and FYNNEI. V gave up 5 bases and J gave up 2 bases, with 16 bases separating them. CDR3 length: 15 residues. The CDR3 DNA follows: TGTGCCAGCAGTCCATTGGTGGGGGGTACCTACGAGCAGTACTTC. The encoded protein is CASSPLVGGTYEQYF.

This chain connects TRBV7-2 to TRBJ2-1; possibly TRBD2 for D (6 bases). The V gene lost 4 bases and the J gene lost 6 bases, with 10 bases spanning the gap. Germline values: CDR1 SGHTA, CDR2 FQGNSA. The CDR3 covers 13 residues. In nucleotides, the CDR3 is TGTGCCAGCAGCTCGCGGGGTGTCAATGAGCAGTTCTTC. Amino acids: CASSSRGVNEQFF.

This clone has more than one count but fewer than ten. This rearrangement joins TRBV9 to TRBJ1-1, with D unresolved. The CDR3 sequence is 12 residues long. V was trimmed by 0 bases and J by 8 bases, leaving 8 bases between them. Germline loops: CDR1 SGDLS, CDR2 YYNGEE. The CDR3 reads CASSVDEGEAFF. CDR3 in DNA: TGTGCCAGCAGCGTAGATGAAGGGGAAGCTTTCTTT.

The chain uses TRBV19 and TRBJ1-1; the D gene is possibly TRBD1 (6 bases). The CDR3 totals 14 residues. Trimming removed 7 bases at V and 0 bases at J, with 12 bases between. CDR1 is LNHDA and CDR2 is SQIVND in the germline V gene (reference sequence). As DNA, the CDR3 is TGTGCCAGTACCTCAGACAGGTTGAACACTGAAGCTTTCTTT. This encodes CASTSDRLNTEAFF.

The chain has TRBV28 and TRBJ2-2; D not resolved. Looked up from germline, CDR1 is MDHEN and CDR2 is SYDVKM. The CDR3 contains 11 residues. The V end lost 5 bases, the J end lost 7 bases, and 5 bases lay between the germline ends. The CDR3 region is CASSPHGELFF. The CDR3 nucleotides are TGTGCCAGCAGTCCCCACGGGGAGCTGTTTTTT. The full variable domain, with the rest looked up from reference TRBV28 and TRBJ2-2, is DVKVTQSSRYLVKRTGEKVFLECVQDMDHENMFWYRQDPGLGLRLIYFSYDVKMKEKGDIPEGYSVSREKKERFSLILESASTNQTSMYLCASSPHGELFFGEGSRLTVL.

This clone appeared a single time. This rearrangement joins TRBV2 to TRBJ2-2; the D is unclear. V was shortened by 4 bases and J by 6 bases, with 12 bases between the two germline ends. Germline lookup yields CDR1 SNHLY and CDR2 FYNNEI. The CDR3 sequence is 14 residues long. The CDR3 DNA reads as TGTGCCAGCAGTGGAGTTAGGGTCGCCGGGGAGCTGTTTTTT. It translates to CASSGVRVAGELFF.